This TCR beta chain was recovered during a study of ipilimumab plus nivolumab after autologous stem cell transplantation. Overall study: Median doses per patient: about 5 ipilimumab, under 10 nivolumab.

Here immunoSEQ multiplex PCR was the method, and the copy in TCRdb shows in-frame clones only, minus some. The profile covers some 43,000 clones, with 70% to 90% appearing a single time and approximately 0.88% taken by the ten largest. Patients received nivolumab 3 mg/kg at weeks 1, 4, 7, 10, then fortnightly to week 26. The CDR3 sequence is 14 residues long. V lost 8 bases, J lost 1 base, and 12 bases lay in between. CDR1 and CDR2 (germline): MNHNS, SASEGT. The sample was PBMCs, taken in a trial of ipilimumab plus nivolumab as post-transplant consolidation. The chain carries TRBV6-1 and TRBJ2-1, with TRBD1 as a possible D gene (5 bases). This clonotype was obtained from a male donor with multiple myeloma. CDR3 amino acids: CASQNYRSYNEQFF. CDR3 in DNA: TGTGCCAGCCAAAACTACAGGTCCTACAATGAGCAGTTCTTC.